This T cell receptor beta chain emerged from a study of T cell responses to AZD1222 COVID-19 vaccine. Study-wide findings and caveats: Donor demographics were predominantly white British with a female majority; clonal diversity may be underestimated. Across spike, vaccine-associated CD4 TCRs were found, dominant at 160-218 and 743-854.

The CDR3 covers 13 residues. V was shortened by 4 bases and J by 0 bases, with 3 bases between the two germline ends. CDR1 is KGHDR and CDR2 is SFDVKD in the germline V gene. To note about this clone: What it binds is unknown.

Assay: immunoSEQ multiplex PCR; the TCRdb copy retains only in-frame clones and omits some. The top ten hold around 3% of the sample, which has some 89,000 clones, around nine tenths seen once. This sample comprised peripheral blood, obtained on day 0 of AZD1222 vaccination. The sequence came from an adult in good health. J is TRBJ1-5 and V is TRBV24-1, with no clear D. CDR3 sequence: CATSDSSNQPQHF. CDR3 DNA: TGTGCCACCAGTGACAGTAGCAATCAGCCCCAGCATTTT.